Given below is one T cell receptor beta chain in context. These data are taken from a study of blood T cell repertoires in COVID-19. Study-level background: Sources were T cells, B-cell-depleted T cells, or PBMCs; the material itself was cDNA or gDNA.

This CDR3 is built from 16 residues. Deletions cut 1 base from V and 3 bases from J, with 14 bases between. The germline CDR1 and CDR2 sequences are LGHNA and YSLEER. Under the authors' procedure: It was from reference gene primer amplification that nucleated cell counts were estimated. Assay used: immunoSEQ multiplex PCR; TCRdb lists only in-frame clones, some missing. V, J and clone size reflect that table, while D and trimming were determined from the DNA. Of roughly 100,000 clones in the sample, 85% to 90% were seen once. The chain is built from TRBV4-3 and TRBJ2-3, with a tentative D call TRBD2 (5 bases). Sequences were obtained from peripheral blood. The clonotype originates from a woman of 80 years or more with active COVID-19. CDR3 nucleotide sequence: TGCGCCAGCAGCCAAGGAAGCCAGCGGTTAACAGATACGCAGTATTTT. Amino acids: CASSQGSQRLTDTQYF.